This TCR beta chain was identified in a study of technical replicates of blood from a few donors. The CDR3 totals 12 residues. From germline, CDR1 is SQVTM and CDR2 ANQGSEA. The V and J ends lost 3 bases and 6 bases, in that order; junction bases with no gene match: 3. This clone was seen only a few times. Profiled with immunoSEQ multiplex PCR; TCRdb holds only in-frame clones, not every one. The profile shows about 80,000 clones, more than 85% of them singletons. The sequenced sample was T cells isolated from PBMCs. The V gene is TRBV29-1, the J gene TRBJ1-2; 8 bases agree with TRBD1. This TCR came from a human donor in good health. As DNA, the CDR3 is TGCAGCGTTGAGGACAGGGCTAATGGCTACACCTTC. It translates to CSVEDRANGYTF.